This TCR beta chain was profiled in a study of beta chain features in type 1 diabetes. Study-level information: Healthy donors, compared against patients, showed similar age, gender and cell yields. The examined sorted cells totaled approximately 100 million across samples.

General observations from the study: Type 1 diabetes patients had TCRB CDR3s that were shorter (moderately but significantly so) in all four CD4+ subsets.

Every bit of the isolated RNA underwent reverse transcription, so sequencing read expressed TCRB transcripts. TCRdb keeps only in-frame clones here, not all; method: immunoSEQ multiplex PCR. The repertoire consists of 160,000 or so clones, with 7% to 10% occurring once and the leading ten covering roughly 2.5%. A remark on this clone: Its antigen remains unidentified.

The TCR comes from a woman aged 18-29 years in good health. Sequenced input: central memory CD4+ T cells from blood.

CDR3 nucleotide sequence: TGCGCCAGCAGCTTGGGACAGGACGAGAACGAGCAGTACTTC. It codes for CASSLGQDENEQYF. The J gene is TRBJ2-5, the V gene TRBV5-1, with a weak D call TRBD1 (6 bases). The J call may be mistaken, given a closer DNA end match to TRBJ2-7. The CDR3 totals 14 residues. Germline V gene lookup returns CDR1 SGHRS and CDR2 YFSETQ.